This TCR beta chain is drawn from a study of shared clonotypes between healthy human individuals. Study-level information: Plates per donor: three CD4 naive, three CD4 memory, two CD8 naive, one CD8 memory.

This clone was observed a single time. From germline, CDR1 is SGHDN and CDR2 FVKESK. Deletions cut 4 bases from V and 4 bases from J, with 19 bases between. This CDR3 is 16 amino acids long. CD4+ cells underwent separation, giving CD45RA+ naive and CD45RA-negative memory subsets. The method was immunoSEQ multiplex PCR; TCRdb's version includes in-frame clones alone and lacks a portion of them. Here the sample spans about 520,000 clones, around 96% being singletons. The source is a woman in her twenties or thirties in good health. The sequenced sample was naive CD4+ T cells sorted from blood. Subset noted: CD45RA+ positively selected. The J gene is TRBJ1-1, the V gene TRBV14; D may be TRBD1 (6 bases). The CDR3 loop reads CASSPTKGGLSTEAFF. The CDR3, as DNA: TGTGCCAGCAGCCCTACCAAGGGGGGGCTGAGCACTGAAGCTTTCTTT. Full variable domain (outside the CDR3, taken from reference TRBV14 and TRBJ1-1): EAGVTQFPSHSVIEKGQTVTLRCDPISGHDNLYWYRRVMGKEIKFLLHFVKESKQDESGMPNNRFLAERTGGTYSTLKVQPAELEDSGVYFCASSPTKGGLSTEAFFGQGTRLTVV.